The clone carrying this TCR beta chain was seen at least ten times. Its antigen is not known. The sample originates from a study of T cell repertoires in cytomegalovirus infection. Study background: CMV infection plus the matching HLA type was flagged by public TCR beta signatures.

Findings of the study overall: HLA-C-restricted CMV-specific TCR beta clonotypes prevailed in the ex vivo response.

V lost 1 base to trimming and J lost 9 bases; unmatched junction nucleotides: 3. The CDR3 consists of 13 residues. The germline V gene encodes CDR1 SGHVS and CDR2 FQNEAQ. TCRdb reprocessed the reads via MiXCR and lists one record per CDR3 protein. The sample holds around 450,000 distinct CDR3 sequences, about 11% seen once. This clonotype was obtained from a human donor in good health (CMV status not recorded). Some clones in this sample may be carry-over from other donors' samples. Source material: PBMCs. The chain employs TRBV7-8 and TRBJ2-1, with 7 bases identical to TRBD2. The CDR3 spells CASSLVSGGEQFF. The CDR3 coding sequence is TGTGCCAGCAGCTTAGTGTCGGGAGGTGAGCAGTTCTTC.